A selection of T cell receptor beta chains follows, all from one sample in a study of shared clonotypes between healthy human individuals. The table came from immunoSEQ multiplex PCR; TCRdb's copy has only in-frame clones and leaves some out. The data show a few million clones, 85% to 95% seen once. Sequencing input: naive CD4+ T cells sorted from blood. Every receptor here comes from a man aged 18-30 years in good health. The CDR3 runs from the conserved cysteine through the conserved F or W. Each record gives: V gene, CDR3 length, clone size, J gene, D gene, CDR3 DNA, CDR3 protein. D genes are given only for firm matches. The size of a clone is reported for some rows only, either as once, few or many, or as a class for expanded clones.

TRBV6-5	15	.	TRBJ1-3	.	TGTGCCAGCAGCCAAACCGGGACGGCTGGAAACACCATATATTTT	CASSQTGTAGNTIYF
TRBV7-2	17	.	TRBJ2-7	TRBD2	TGTGCCAGCAGCCCACGGACTAGCGGGAGGGGGGACGGCGAGCAGTACTTC	CASSPRTSGRGDGEQYF
TRBV9	16	.	TRBJ2-2	.	TGTGCCAGCAGCGGAACGACAGCTCGGAACACCGGGGAGCTGTTTTTT	CASSGTTARNTGELFF
TRBV15	13	.	TRBJ1-5	.	TGTGCCACCAGTTCGGGGGTATTTCAGCCCCAGCATTTT	CATSSGVFQPQHF
TRBV6-5	15	.	TRBJ1-5	.	TGTGCCAGCAGCCCGACGACCAGGGGCAATCAGCCCCAGCATTTT	CASSPTTRGNQPQHF
TRBV28	14	.	TRBJ1-2	TRBD1	TGTGCCAGCAGGCCAGGGGACAGGGTTGGCGGCTACACCTTC	CASRPGDRVGGYTF
TRBV7-3	13	.	TRBJ1-2	.	TGTGCCAGCAGCTTAGAGGCAGGGGTTCCCTACACCTTC	CASSLEAGVPYTF
TRBV15	14	.	TRBJ1-4	.	TGTGCCACCAGCAGAGACACAACTAATGAAAAACTGTTTTTT	CATSRDTTNEKLFF
TRBV6-6	14	.	TRBJ1-4	TRBD1	TGTGCCAGCAGTGATGACAGGGTCGTAGGAAAACTGTTTTTT	CASSDDRVVGKLFF
TRBV7-3	15	.	TRBJ1-6	.	TGTGCCAGCAGCCTACAGGGTGGAGTTAATTCACCCCTCCACTTT	CASSLQGGVNSPLHF
TRBV7-8	14	.	TRBJ2-7	.	TGTGCCAGCAGTCTAGGGGGGAACCGCTACGAGCAGTACTTC	CASSLGGNRYEQYF
TRBV5-1	12	.	TRBJ1-2	TRBD1	TGCGCCAGCAGCTTACAGGGGCGCGGCTACACCTTC	CASSLQGRGYTF
TRBV18	14	.	TRBJ1-1	.	TGTGCCAGCCGACCCGGGGTCCTGAACACTGAAGCTTTCTTT	CASRPGVLNTEAFF
TRBV27	14	few	TRBJ1-1	TRBD1	TGTGCCAGCAGTCGGACAGGGCCTGGCACTGAAGCTTTCTTT	CASSRTGPGTEAFF
TRBV2	13	.	TRBJ2-7	.	TGTGCCAGCAGTGTTGGCAGAACCTACGAGCAGTACTTC	CASSVGRTYEQYF
TRBV7-6	11	.	TRBJ2-1	.	TGTGCCAGCACCCAGAACAATGAGCAGTTCTTC	CASTQNNEQFF
TRBV2	13	.	TRBJ2-1	TRBD1	TGTGCCAGCACCCGGACAGGCTACAATGAGCAGTTCTTC	CASTRTGYNEQFF
TRBV7-2	13	.	TRBJ2-5	.	TGTGCCAGCAGCTCCGGGACTCCCATAGCCCAGTACTTC	CASSSGTPIAQYF